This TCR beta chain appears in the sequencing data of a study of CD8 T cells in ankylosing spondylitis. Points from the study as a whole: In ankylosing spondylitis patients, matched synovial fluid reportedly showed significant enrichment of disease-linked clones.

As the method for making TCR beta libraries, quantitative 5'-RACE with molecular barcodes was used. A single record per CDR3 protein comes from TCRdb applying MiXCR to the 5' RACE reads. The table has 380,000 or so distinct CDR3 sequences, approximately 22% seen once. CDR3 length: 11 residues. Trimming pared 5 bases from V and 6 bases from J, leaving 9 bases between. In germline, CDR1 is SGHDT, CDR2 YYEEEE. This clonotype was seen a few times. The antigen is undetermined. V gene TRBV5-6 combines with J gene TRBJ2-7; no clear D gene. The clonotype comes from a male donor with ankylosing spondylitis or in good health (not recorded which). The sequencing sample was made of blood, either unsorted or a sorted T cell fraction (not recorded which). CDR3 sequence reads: CASSRALEQYF. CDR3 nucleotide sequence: TGTGCCAGCAGTCGCGCCCTCGAGCAGTACTTC.